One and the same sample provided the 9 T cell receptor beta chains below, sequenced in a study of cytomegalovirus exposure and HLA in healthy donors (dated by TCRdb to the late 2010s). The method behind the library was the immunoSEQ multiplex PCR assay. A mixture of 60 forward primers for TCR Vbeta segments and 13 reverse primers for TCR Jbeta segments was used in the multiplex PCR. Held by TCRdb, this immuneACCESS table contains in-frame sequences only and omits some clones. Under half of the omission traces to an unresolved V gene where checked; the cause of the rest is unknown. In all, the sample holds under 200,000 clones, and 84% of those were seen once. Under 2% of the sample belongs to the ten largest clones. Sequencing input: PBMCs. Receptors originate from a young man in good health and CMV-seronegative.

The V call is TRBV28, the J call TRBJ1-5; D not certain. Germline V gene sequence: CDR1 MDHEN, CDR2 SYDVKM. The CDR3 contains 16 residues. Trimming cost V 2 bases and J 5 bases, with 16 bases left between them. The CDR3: CASSLNPPRRYQPQHF. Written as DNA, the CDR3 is TGTGCCAGCAGTTTAAACCCCCCCCGCCGGTATCAGCCCCAGCATTTT.

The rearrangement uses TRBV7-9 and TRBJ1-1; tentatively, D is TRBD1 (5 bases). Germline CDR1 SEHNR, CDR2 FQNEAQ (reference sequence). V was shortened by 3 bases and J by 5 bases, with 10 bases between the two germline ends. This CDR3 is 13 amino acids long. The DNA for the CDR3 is TGTGCCAGCAGCTTCGGGGCGGGGACTGAAGCTTTCTTT. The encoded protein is CASSFGAGTEAFF.

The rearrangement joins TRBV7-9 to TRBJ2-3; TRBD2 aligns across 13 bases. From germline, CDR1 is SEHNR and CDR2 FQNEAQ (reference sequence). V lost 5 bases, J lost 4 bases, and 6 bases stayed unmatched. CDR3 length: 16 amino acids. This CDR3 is CASSRTSGSLADTQYF. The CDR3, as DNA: TGTGCCAGCAGCCGGACTAGCGGGAGTTTGGCAGATACGCAGTATTTT.

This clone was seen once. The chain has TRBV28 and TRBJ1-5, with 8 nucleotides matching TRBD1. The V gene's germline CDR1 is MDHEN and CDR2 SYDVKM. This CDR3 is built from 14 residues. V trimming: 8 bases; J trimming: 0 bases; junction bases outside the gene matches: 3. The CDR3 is CASLDRASNQPQHF. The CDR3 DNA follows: TGTGCCAGCCTGGACAGGGCTAGCAATCAGCCCCAGCATTTT.

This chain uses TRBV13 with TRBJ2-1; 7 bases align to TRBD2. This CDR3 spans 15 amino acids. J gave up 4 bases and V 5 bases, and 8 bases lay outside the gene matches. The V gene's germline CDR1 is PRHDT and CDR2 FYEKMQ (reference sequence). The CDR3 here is CASSHVGGEYNEQFF. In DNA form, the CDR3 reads TGTGCCAGCAGCCACGTGGGGGGGGAATACAATGAGCAGTTCTTC.

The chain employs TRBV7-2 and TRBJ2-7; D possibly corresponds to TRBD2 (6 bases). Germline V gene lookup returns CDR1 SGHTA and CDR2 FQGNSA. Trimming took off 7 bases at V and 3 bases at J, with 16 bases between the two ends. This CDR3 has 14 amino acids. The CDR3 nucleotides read TGTGCCAGCAACCCGGGCCGGGAGCTCTACGAGCAGTACTTC. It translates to CASNPGRELYEQYF. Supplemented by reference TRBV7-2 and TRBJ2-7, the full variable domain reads GAGVSQSPSNKVTEKGKDVELRCDPISGHTALYWYRQSLGQGLEFLIYFQGNSAPDKSGLPSDRFSAERTGGSVSTLTIQRTQQEDSAVYLCASNPGRELYEQYFGPGTRLTVT.

This CDR3 is CASSLTTYEQYF. Written as DNA, the CDR3 is TGTGCCAGCAGCTTGACTACCTACGAGCAGTACTTC. This chain links TRBV5-6 with TRBJ2-7; D unresolved. This CDR3 comprises 12 residues. Germline lookup yields CDR1 SGHDT and CDR2 YYEEEE. Trimming pared 1 base from V and 2 bases from J, leaving 4 bases between.

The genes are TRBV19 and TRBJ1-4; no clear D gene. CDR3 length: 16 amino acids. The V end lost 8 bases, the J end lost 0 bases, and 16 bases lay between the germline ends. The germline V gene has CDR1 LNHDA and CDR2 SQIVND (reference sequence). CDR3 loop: CASAPGSVATNEKLFF. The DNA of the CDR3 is TGTGCCAGTGCTCCCGGGTCTGTGGCAACTAATGAAAAACTGTTTTTT.

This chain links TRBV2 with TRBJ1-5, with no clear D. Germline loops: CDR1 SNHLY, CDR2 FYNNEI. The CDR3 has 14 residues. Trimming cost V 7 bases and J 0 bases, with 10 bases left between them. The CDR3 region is CASKAGYSNQPQHF. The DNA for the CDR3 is TGTGCCAGCAAGGCGGGGTATAGCAATCAGCCCCAGCATTTT.